Each of the 8 T cell receptor beta chains below was sequenced from the same sample in a study of shared clonotypes between healthy human individuals (dated by TCRdb to 2020 to 2021). Libraries came from the immunoSEQ multiplex PCR assay. The immuneACCESS repertoire file appears here via TCRdb, limited to in-frame rearrangements. These files lack a portion of the clones; in checked studies, under half of the deficit traces to unresolved V genes, and the cause of the others is not known. For this sample the table gives hundreds of thousands of clones, of which over 90% were detected only once. Clones ranked in the top ten supply around 24% of the sample. CD8 naive samples consisted of CD45RO-negative cells that were positively selected for CCR7, yielding a CD45RA+CCR7+ population without TemRA cells. The sequencing sample was made of naive CD8+ T cells sorted from blood. The label giving this sample's cell subset or site can be read as: CD45RA+CCR7+. The receptors were sampled from a man aged 25 to 45 in good health.

This chain connects TRBV7-3 to TRBJ1-2; 7 nucleotides line up with TRBD1. CDR3 length: 15 amino acids. J lost 5 bases, V lost 5 bases, and 11 bases had no gene match. The germline V gene encodes CDR1 SGHTA and CDR2 FQGTGA. For the CDR3, the DNA is TGTGCCAGCAGCCTCCGGGGGAGGGGGCTATATGGCTACACCTTC. The encoded protein is CASSLRGRGLYGYTF.

The gene calls are TRBV19 and TRBJ2-1, with a tentative D call TRBD2 (5 bases). Germline V CDR1 and CDR2: LNHDA, SQIVND (reference sequence). This CDR3 region has 19 residues. V lost 1 base and J 4 bases, leaving 23 bases between the germline ends. The CDR3 bases are TGTGCCAGTAGTATAGCTGACCCTACGGAAGCGGCCGTGTACAATGAGCAGTTCTTC. Protein sequence: CASSIADPTEAAVYNEQFF.

The table lists this clone with a few counts. The chain recombines TRBV7-6 with TRBJ1-1, with 7 bases identical to TRBD1. The CDR3 has 13 amino acids. J was trimmed by 6 bases and V by 3 bases; bases with no gene match: 4. Germline V CDR1 and CDR2: SGHVS, FNYEAQ. CDR3 region: CASSLTGSSEAFF. DNA of the CDR3: TGTGCCAGCAGCTTGACAGGGAGCTCTGAAGCTTTCTTT.

The CDR3 loop reads CASSDNVQDTEAFF. The CDR3 nucleotides read TGCGCCAGCAGTGATAACGTCCAGGACACTGAAGCTTTCTTT. This rearrangement joins TRBV10-1 to TRBJ1-1; D uncertain. The CDR3 has 14 amino acids. V dropped 3 bases and J dropped 3 bases, with 11 bases sitting between them. Looked up from germline, CDR1 is WNHNN and CDR2 is SYGVQD (reference sequence).

This chain joins TRBV7-9 and TRBJ2-2, with TRBD2 identical over 7 bases. CDR1 is SEHNR, CDR2 FQNEAQ, per germline (reference sequence). Trimming cost V 3 bases and J 0 bases; bases outside gene matches: 7. This CDR3 is 17 amino acids long. The CDR3 DNA is TGTGCCAGCAGCTTCCCCTTGAGCGGGACGAACACCGGGGAGCTGTTTTTT. Its protein is CASSFPLSGTNTGELFF.

The chain has TRBV18 and TRBJ2-7; TRBD1 aligns across 9 bases. The CDR3 covers 15 residues. The germline V gene has CDR1 KGHSH and CDR2 LQKENI. Trimming at V came to 8 bases and at J to 3 bases, leaving 11 bases not matched to a gene. Written as DNA, the CDR3 is TGTGCCAGCGCCACAGGGGGCATCCAGGGCTACGAGCAGTACTTC. As protein: CASATGGIQGYEQYF.

As regards this clone: Other DNA sequences from this sample encode an identical CDR3 as well. The chain uses TRBV6-5 and TRBJ1-1; 8 bases map to TRBD1. Germline CDR1 reads MNHEY; CDR2 reads SVGAGI. The CDR3 is 14 amino acids. V was pared by 2 bases and J by 2 bases, with 1 base of the junction left unmatched. The CDR3 loop reads CASSYGQGNTEAFF. CDR3 coding DNA: TGTGCCAGCAGTTACGGACAGGGCAACACTGAAGCTTTCTTT.

This clone showed up just once. The chain has TRBV13 and TRBJ2-7, with TRBD2 matching over 10 bases. The CDR3 has 15 amino acids. J was trimmed by 1 base and V by 6 bases; bases with no gene match: 6. Germline V gene data show CDR1 as PRHDT and CDR2 as FYEKMQ (reference sequence). The CDR3 loop is CASSAPSGGSYEQYF. The CDR3 DNA reads as TGTGCCAGCAGTGCCCCTAGCGGGGGATCCTACGAGCAGTACTTC.